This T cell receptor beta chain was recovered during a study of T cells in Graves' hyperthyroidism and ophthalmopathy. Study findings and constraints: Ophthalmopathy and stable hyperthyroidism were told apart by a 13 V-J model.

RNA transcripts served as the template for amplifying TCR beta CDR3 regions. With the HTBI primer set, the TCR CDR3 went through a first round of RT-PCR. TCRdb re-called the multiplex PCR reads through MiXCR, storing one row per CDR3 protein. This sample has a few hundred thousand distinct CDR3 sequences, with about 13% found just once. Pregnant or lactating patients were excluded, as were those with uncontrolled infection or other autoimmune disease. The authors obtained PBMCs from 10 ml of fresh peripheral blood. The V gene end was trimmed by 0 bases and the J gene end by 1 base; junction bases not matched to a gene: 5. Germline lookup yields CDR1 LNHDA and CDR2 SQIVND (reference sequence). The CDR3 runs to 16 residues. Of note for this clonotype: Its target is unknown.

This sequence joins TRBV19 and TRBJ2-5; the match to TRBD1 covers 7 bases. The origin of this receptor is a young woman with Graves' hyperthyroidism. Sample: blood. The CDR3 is CASSIDHRDSQETQYF. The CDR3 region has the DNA TGTGCCAGTAGTATAGATCACCGGGACAGCCAAGAGACCCAGTACTTC.